The subject of this entry is one T cell receptor beta chain. The antigen it recognizes is unknown. This sample stems from a study of cytomegalovirus exposure and HLA in healthy donors (dated by TCRdb to the late 2010s). Looking at the study overall: An earlier analysis of roughly 500 of the donors reported 250 to 350 Gb of sequence data and 117 million unique TCR beta sequences obtained from roughly 170 million T cells. An early release covering about 600 HLA-typed donors comprised around 300 gigabases of sequencing data and tens of millions of unique TCR sequences. Of the roughly 400 genotyped donors, 65% to 90% were placed in the genetic ancestry cluster associated with self-reported Caucasian donors. The study was designed to test whether signatures of past pathogen exposure could be identified by cataloging public T cell receptors. The study profiled the T cell repertoires of about 640 subjects by immunosequencing and related them to cytomegalovirus serostatus. A separate validation cohort of roughly 130 different subjects was used in addition to the approximately 640-subject first cohort. High-throughput TCR immunosequencing, statistical association of individual TCRs with disease status, and machine learning were combined to predict cytomegalovirus infection status. In a later analysis, previously published TCR beta repertoires from 666 donors were re-analyzed and high-resolution HLA genotyping was added so that TCR occurrence patterns could be studied. Rather than using new phenotypic data, the later analysis identified candidate immune exposures from TCR beta sequences and from how often those sequences occurred across donors. An earlier analysis of several hundred of the donors applied high-throughput TCR beta sequencing to assess whether each TCR beta V gene segment acted as functional or pseudogenic. Alongside the repertoire data, information on donor age, sex, ethnicity and CMV serostatus was compiled. In a later genetic analysis, genome-wide SNP genotypes for 398 of the 666 donors were used, and that subset was treated as a discovery cohort. Every repertoire in the discovery cohort had been generated on one and the same sequencing platform. HLA typing included class I and class II loci at four-digit resolution. Typing coverage differed by locus: A, B, C, DRB1 and DQB1 were typed in about 629-640 donors, DQA1 in 522, DPA1 in over 600, and DPB1 in approximately 450. Five DR-DQ haplotypes were treated as single units for association and clustering because of strong linkage in the cohort. On average, roughly 240,000 unique TCR beta nucleotide sequences were sequenced per donor among a few hundred genotyped donors of the cohort, with around 19% of those sequences being non-productive.

The method behind the library was the immunoSEQ multiplex PCR assay. A mixture of 60 forward primers for TCR Vbeta segments and 13 reverse primers for TCR Jbeta segments was used in the multiplex PCR. A multiplex PCR assay on genomic DNA amplified the CDR3 region of rearranged TCR beta genes. Amplified TCR beta libraries were sequenced as 87-base-pair reads on the Illumina HiSeq System. The source study handled its data this way. Across the 500 to 750 repertoires, a later analysis counted some 80 million unique TCR beta chains, 9.5 million to 13 million of which were shared by at least two donors. A nearest-neighbor algorithm error-corrected the raw reads and collapsed the reads into unique sequences, merging closely related sequences to remove PCR and sequencing errors. CDR3 sequences were aligned to IMGT reference sequences to assign V, D and J gene segments. Each retained sequence needed at least a six-nucleotide match to both a V gene segment and a J gene segment. A rearrangement was called productive if the CDR3 had no stop codons and remained in frame with V and J, and every other rearrangement was called non-productive. Following IMGT convention, CDR3 was defined as the stretch from the second conserved V-encoded cysteine up to the conserved J-encoded phenylalanine. The earlier analysis of more than 450 of the donors excluded sequences that lacked an unambiguous match to a single V gene segment. In an earlier analysis of some 590 of the donors, a V segment was called functional when productive rearrangements were above 56.7%, and segregating when the standard deviation between donors exceeded 5%. A statistical classification framework was built for diagnosing cytomegalovirus status from the catalog of TCR beta chain sequences. In a later analysis, TCR nucleotide sequences were compared against IMGT/GENE-DB human TR gene sequences so that V and J genes could be assigned. Using the TCRdist pipeline, a later analysis assigned CDR3 sequences along with most-parsimonious VDJ recombination scenarios. In a later analysis, each TCR beta chain was defined by its CDR3 amino acid sequence together with its V-gene family, and reads without a unique V-gene family were excluded. In a later analysis, several hundred highly shared, low-generation-probability nucleotide sequences were removed to address suspected cross-contamination and a sequencing artifact. A later analysis calculated a clonal expansion index for each public chain from normalized within-repertoire ranks of inferred template counts. In a later analysis, generation probabilities were computed using a VDJ recombination model fitted to out-of-frame rearrangements, and the results were checked against IGoR. In a later analysis, TCR-TCR, TCR-HLA and TCR-CMV co-occurrence was scored with hypergeometric tests, and a repertoire-size bias correction was applied to TCR pairs. False discovery rates were estimated in a later analysis by permuting HLA or CMV assignments 20 times. In a later analysis, co-occurring TCRs were grouped using DBSCAN, with TCRdist sequence similarity added in when clustering inside HLA-allele-positive subsets. Co-occurrence clustering excluded repertoires with fewer than 30,000 or more than 120,000 public chains, plus five with anomalous nucleotide sharing. TCRdb re-hosts the immuneACCESS table, in-frame sequences only. Its copies lack some clones; in the studies checked, an unresolved V gene accounts for under half of them, and the cause for the rest is not known. The V and J calls and clone size were taken over from that table, and D and trimming were inferred from the DNA. The sample's table covers 70,000 or so clones. The ten largest make up roughly 0.8% of the sample.

Broader findings and caveats from the paper: Some IMGT-functional V segments, including TRBV6-2 and TRBV6-3, could not be told apart with the 87-base-pair reads, so those segments were excluded. Cytomegalovirus status was reported to be diagnosed by the classifier with high specificity and sensitivity in both the original and validation cohorts. Most TCR sequences were observed very rarely across donors, whereas some public TCRs were present in many individuals. In a later analysis, HLA-associated TCR beta chains showed more clonal expansion and lower generation probabilities than non-associated chains that were equally common. Because some donors lacked HLA typing at each locus, the association tests relied only on the typed subset. The earlier analysis of 587 of the donors excluded roughly 16 rarely observed V segments, including chromosome 9 orphons, because counts were too low. Three of the identified cytomegalovirus-associated TCR beta chains were confirmed in vitro to be specific for cytomegalovirus antigens. A further reported finding was that TCR beta sequences accurately predicted the HLA-A and HLA-B alleles for most subjects in the first cohort. This cohort had only TCR beta chains sequenced, and the lack of alpha or paired-chain data limited which features could be detected. According to the authors, the approach could potentially be generalized to other disease states and immunological phenotypes. In a later analysis, the rate of TCR association differed among HLA loci, with DRB1 alleles having the most associated TCRs and HLA-C alleles having the fewest. Roughly uniform sequencing depth across donors was assumed in presence/absence analyses, although this assumption may not hold. A later genetic analysis associated a missense DCLRE1C variant with V-gene and J-gene trimming of TCR beta chains, and an independent cohort replicated the association. Strong co-occurrence of HLA alleles, especially DR and DQ, made assigning TCR associations to individual alleles difficult. According to a later analysis, parvovirus B19, influenza, CMV and Epstein-Barr virus appeared linked to several top co-occurrence clusters. CMV serostatus was the only immune exposure information available for the cohort. Linkage disequilibrium might explain the correlated functional status among segregating V segments, but an unknown experimental factor could not be excluded. The study listed 170 or so TCR beta chains as associated with cytomegalovirus. A cluster of highly shared sequence variants was judged likely to be a technical artifact of the sequencing pipeline. A later analysis associated about 17,000 TCR beta sequences with specific HLA alleles at a false discovery rate of 0.05. Broadly in line with IMGT annotations, most TCR beta V segments showed up in productive rearrangements about 90% or about 30% of the time in an earlier analysis of approximately 600 of the donors. According to a later genetic analysis, donors in an Asian-associated ancestry cluster had fewer N-insertions in productive TCRs than the roughly 670-donor mean. According to a later analysis, most CMV-associated TCR beta chains appeared to be HLA-restricted, and the HLA associations seemed to be driven largely by CMV exposure.

The cohort consisted of hundreds of healthy bone marrow donors. Cohort members were all nominally healthy when sampled, although unrecorded immune exposures were likely present. The donor was CMV seronegative and belonged to the group of around 400 seronegative cohort members. A peripheral blood sample was provided by each donor, and peripheral blood mononuclear cells were used for TCR beta sequencing. The Qiagen DNeasy Blood Extraction Kit was used to extract genomic DNA from the blood cell samples. The CDR1 and CDR2 encoded by the germline V gene (reference sequence) are SGHKS and YYEKEE. From cysteine to phenylalanine, the CDR3 is 16 amino acids long. Only the CDR3 portion is preserved as DNA: 48 bases, with reading frame beginning at the first base. After removal of 2 bases from V and 4 bases from J, the junction retains 9 bases not matched to a gene.

This clonotype originated in a boy aged 5-17 years in good health and CMV-seronegative. Recombination connected TRBV5-5 to TRBJ2-7; 10 of the junction bases match TRBD1. Sequencing was carried out using PBMCs. CDR3 loop: CASSLGRQGARYEQYF. The nucleotide sequence is given as TGTGCCAGCAGCTTAGGCCGACAGGGGGCGAGATACGAGCAGTACTTC.